This TCR beta chain emerged from a study of CD4 T cells in relation to SARS-CoV-2 and coronaviruses. Method: immunoSEQ multiplex PCR; TCRdb's copy keeps in-frame clones and lacks some. Altogether some 30,000 clones are present, 76% being singletons, with the ten largest covering about a sixth. To note about this clone: Antigen specificity is unknown. In the same sample, other DNA sequences code for this CDR3.

CD4+ T cells from unexposed donors were obtained before the COVID-19 pandemic (2011-2018). CD4+ T cells were isolated from the cells after 10 days of culture. The sample taken for sequencing was CD4+ T cells from PBMCs, cultured in vitro. The origin of this receptor is a human donor in good health.

In DNA form, the CDR3 reads TGTGCCAGCAGTAGAACCTACGAGCAGTACTTC. Protein product: CASSRTYEQYF. The rearrangement links TRBV6-2 or TRBV6-3 to TRBJ2-7; D is uncertain. Germline-derived CDR1 and CDR2 are MNHEY and SVGEGT. Trimming removed 5 bases at V and 2 bases at J, with 4 bases between. The CDR3 has 11 amino acids.